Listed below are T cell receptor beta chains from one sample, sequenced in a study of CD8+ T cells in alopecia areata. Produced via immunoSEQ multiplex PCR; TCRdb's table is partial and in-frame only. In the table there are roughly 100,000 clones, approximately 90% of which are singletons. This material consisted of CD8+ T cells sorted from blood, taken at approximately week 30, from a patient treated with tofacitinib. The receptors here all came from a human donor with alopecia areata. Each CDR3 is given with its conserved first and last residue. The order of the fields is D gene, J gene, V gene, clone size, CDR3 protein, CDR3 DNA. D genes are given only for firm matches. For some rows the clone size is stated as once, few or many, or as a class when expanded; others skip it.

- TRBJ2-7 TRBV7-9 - CASSSSGQANEQYF TGTGCCAGCAGCTCCTCGGGACAAGCTAACGAGCAGTACTTC
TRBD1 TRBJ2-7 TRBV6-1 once CASRDRGYEQYF TGTGCCAGCAGGGACAGGGGTTACGAGCAGTACTTC
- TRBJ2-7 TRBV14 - CASSQDQSDLPTNEQYF TGTGCCAGCAGCCAAGACCAATCGGACTTACCTACGAACGAGCAGTACTTC
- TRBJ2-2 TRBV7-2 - CASLGSNTGELFF TGTGCCAGCCTCGGCTCGAACACCGGGGAGCTGTTTTTT
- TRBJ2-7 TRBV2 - CASSDPVSYEQYF TGTGCCAGCAGTGACCCAGTTTCCTACGAGCAGTACTTC
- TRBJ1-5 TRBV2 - CASSVTEGNQPQHF TGTGCCAGCAGTGTGACCGAGGGGAATCAGCCCCAGCATTTT
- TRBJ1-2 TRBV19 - CASSVGTDYGYTF TGTGCCAGTAGTGTGGGGACGGACTATGGCTACACCTTC
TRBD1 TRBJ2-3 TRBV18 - CASSPSVLDRGRTDTQYF TGTGCCAGCTCACCATCTGTTCTAGACAGGGGGCGGACAGATACGCAGTATTTT
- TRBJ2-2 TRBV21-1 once CASSKINFSNTGELFF TGTGCCAGCAGCAAAATAAACTTTTCGAACACCGGGGAGCTGTTTTTT
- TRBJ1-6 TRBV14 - CASSQDVSYNSPLHF TGTGCCAGCAGCCAAGATGTATCCTATAATTCACCCCTCCACTTT
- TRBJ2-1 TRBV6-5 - CASSYARNNEQFF TGTGCCAGCAGTTACGCCAGGAACAATGAGCAGTTCTTC
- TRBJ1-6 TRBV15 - CATSTFGGRYSPLHF TGTGCCACCAGCACTTTTGGGGGAAGGTATTCACCCCTCCACTTT
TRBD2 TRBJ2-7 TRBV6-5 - CASSPGTSGSTEQYF TGTGCCAGCAGCCCCGGGACTAGCGGGAGTACCGAGCAGTACTTC
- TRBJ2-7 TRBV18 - CASSPRTDYEQYF TGTGCCAGCTCACCAAGGACAGACTACGAGCAGTACTTC
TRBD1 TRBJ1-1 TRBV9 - CASSASGTGVVEAFF TGTGCCAGCAGCGCCTCCGGGACAGGGGTCGTAGAAGCTTTCTTT
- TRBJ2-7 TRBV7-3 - CASSLKSTYEQYF TGTGCCAGCAGCTTAAAATCCACCTACGAGCAGTACTTC
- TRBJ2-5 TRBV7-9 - CASSLAGRAERDQETQYF TGTGCCAGCAGCTTAGCCGGCAGGGCGGAGAGGGATCAAGAGACCCAGTACTTC
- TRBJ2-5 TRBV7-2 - CASSLRWTRGETQYF TGTGCCAGCAGCTTGCGGTGGACACGGGGAGAGACCCAGTACTTC